The entry that follows covers one TCR beta chain sequence. Its antigen is unknown. The entry originates in a study of T cell responses to AZD1222 COVID-19 vaccine. The study, taken as a whole, reports: Clonal diversity was possibly underestimated, and the donors were mostly white British, with more females. The breadth and depth of Spike-specific TCRs increased once two AZD1222 doses had been given.

V was pared by 5 bases and J by 2 bases, with 14 bases of the junction left unmatched. Germline CDR1 is SGHVS and CDR2 is FQNEAQ. CDR3 length: 17 amino acids. Sequencing used immunoSEQ multiplex PCR; TCRdb keeps in-frame clones, though not all of them. The sample contains about 89,000 clones, 89% of which appear only once. The chain employs TRBV7-8 and TRBJ2-7; TRBD2 agrees at 8 bases. The sequence derives from an adult who received the AZD1222 COVID-19 vaccine. Material: peripheral blood, obtained 28 days after the second AZD1222 dose. The CDR3, as DNA: TGTGCCAGCAGCGACGGGGTAGCGGGGCCCCCTCCCTACGAGCAGTACTTC. It is translated as CASSDGVAGPPPYEQYF.